A single sample gave rise to the 20 T cell receptor beta chains below, sequenced in a study of CD8+ T cells in alopecia areata. Treatment here: oral pan-JAK inhibitor, 5-10 mg twice daily. After isolation, RNA underwent reverse transcription to generate cDNA as the sequencing template. TCRdb keeps only in-frame clones here, not all; method: immunoSEQ multiplex PCR. The repertoire has approximately 200,000 clones, 60% of them found once; the top ten carry approximately 3.4%. The sample was CD4+ T cells sorted from blood, taken at week 4, from a patient treated with tofacitinib. All receptors derive from a human donor with alopecia areata.

This rearrangement joins TRBV2 to TRBJ1-5, with 7 bases that match TRBD1. The germline V gene encodes CDR1 SNHLY and CDR2 FYNNEI. J gave up 2 bases and V 5 bases, and 12 bases lay outside the gene matches. CDR3 length equals 17 residues. CDR3 in amino acids: CASSRRQAGGGNQPQHF. CDR3 coding DNA: TGTGCCAGCAGTCGTCGACAGGCAGGGGGGGGCAATCAGCCCCAGCATTTT.

This clone has just one count. The CDR3 DNA is TGCAGCGTTGCGTCAAGGCACTCGGAGACTGAAGCTTTCTTT. This sequence encodes CSVASRHSETEAFF. The rearrangement uses TRBV29-1 and TRBJ1-1; D remains unclear. The V gene lost 4 bases and the J gene lost 5 bases, with 17 bases spanning the gap. The CDR3 consists of 14 residues. Germline V gene data show CDR1 as SQVTM and CDR2 as ANQGSEA.

This clone was observed a few times. This chain connects TRBV5-1 to TRBJ2-1; unclear D gene. CDR1 is SGHRS and CDR2 is YFSETQ in the germline V gene. V was shortened by 4 bases and J by 5 bases, with 10 bases between the two germline ends. The CDR3 spans 13 residues. The CDR3 coding sequence is TGCGCCAGCAGCGAACTGCGCGACAATGAGCAGTTCTTC. Encoded protein: CASSELRDNEQFF.

CDR3: CASSYRQRANYGYTF. Written as DNA, the CDR3 is TGTGCCAGCAGTTACCGGCAACGAGCTAACTATGGCTACACCTTC. The chain combines TRBV6-5 with TRBJ1-2; D uncertain. This CDR3 has 15 amino acids. CDR1 MNHEY and CDR2 SVGAGI come from the germline V gene. The V end lost 2 bases, the J end lost 0 bases, and 10 bases lay between the germline ends.

This rearrangement joins TRBV5-1 to TRBJ1-4; TRBD1 is a possible D gene (6 bases). V was cut by 4 bases and J by 4 bases, with 14 bases left in between. CDR1 is SGHRS, CDR2 YFSETQ, per germline. CDR3 length: 15 residues. The CDR3 DNA reads as TGCGCCAGCAGCCTCTACGGGACACATAATGAAAAACTGTTTTTT. It specifies CASSLYGTHNEKLFF.

The sample holds a few counts of this clone. V and J are TRBV29-1 and TRBJ1-2, with 9 nucleotides matching TRBD1. The CDR3 length is 15 residues. Germline V gene data show CDR1 as SQVTM and CDR2 as ANQGSEA. V lost 5 bases and J lost 3; bases outside the gene matches: 10. CDR3 bases: TGCAGCGTTCGGGACAGGGTCTTCGTGGACTATGGCTACACCTTC. Translated: CSVRDRVFVDYGYTF.

V gene TRBV4-1 combines with J gene TRBJ2-3, with D tentatively TRBD1 or TRBD2 (5 bases each). Between the trimmed V and J ends, which lost 0 bases and 2 bases, there was a span of 15 bases. CDR3 length: 17 residues. CDR1 and CDR2 from the germline V gene are MGHRA and YSYEKL. The CDR3 DNA is TGCGCCAGCAGCCAAGATAATGGTAGGGACGTCACAGATACGCAGTATTTT. This gives the protein CASSQDNGRDVTDTQYF.

This clone was observed once. The DNA of the CDR3 is TGTGCCAGCAGTGAAATGACGGGGGGAGGGGGCAATGAGCAGTTCTTC. This encodes CASSEMTGGGGNEQFF. The chain links TRBV6-1 to TRBJ2-1; D possibly corresponds to TRBD2 (7 bases). With 2 bases removed from V and 6 bases from J, the gap between germline ends came to 17 bases. The CDR3 covers 16 residues. CDR1 and CDR2 (germline): MNHNS, SASEGT.

With respect to this clone: The sample holds other DNA sequences that translate to the same CDR3. CDR3 DNA: TGCGCCAGCAGCTTGGGCGGGACAGGGACCTACGAGCAGTACTTC. Protein product: CASSLGGTGTYEQYF. The chain is built from TRBV5-1 and TRBJ2-7, with TRBD1 identical over 9 bases. This CDR3 region has 15 residues. Unmatched junction bases numbered 3, after V lost 0 bases and J lost 2 bases. In germline, CDR1 is SGHRS, CDR2 YFSETQ.

This clone was seen a handful of times. This chain uses TRBV14 with TRBJ2-3; perhaps TRBD2 as D (6 bases). V was shortened by 0 bases and J by 0 bases, with 19 bases between the two germline ends. This CDR3 is 19 amino acids long. Germline V CDR1 and CDR2: SGHDN, FVKESK. The CDR3, as DNA: TGTGCCAGCAGCCAAGACTTCCCCTCTCGACTAGTTAGCACAGATACGCAGTATTTT. Its translation is CASSQDFPSRLVSTDTQYF.

This clone has more than one count but fewer than ten. This chain joins TRBV5-1 and TRBJ1-1; D gene ambiguous. The ends were cut back, 1 base at V and 5 bases at J, with 9 bases in the middle. The CDR3 has 13 amino acids. The V gene's germline CDR1 is SGHRS and CDR2 YFSETQ. The CDR3 region has the DNA TGCGCCAGCAGCTTGTACGGAGGGACTGAAGCTTTCTTT. Residues: CASSLYGGTEAFF.

The chain uses TRBV25-1 and TRBJ2-2; TRBD1 aligns across 10 bases. The J segment lost 6 bases and the V segment lost 6 bases, leaving 10 bases of the junction unmatched. Germline V lookup: CDR1 MGHDK, CDR2 SYGVNS. The CDR3 has 16 residues. In DNA, the CDR3 is TGTGCCAGCAGGCCCCCGGGACAGGGGTTGGCCGGGGAGCTGTTTTTT. It encodes CASRPPGQGLAGELFF.

V is TRBV29-1 and J is TRBJ1-2, with unresolved D. Germline V gives CDR1 SQVTM, CDR2 ANQGSEA. Trimming removed 3 bases at V and 9 bases at J, with 5 bases between. The CDR3 is 9 amino acids. The CDR3 coding sequence is TGCAGCGTTGACTTGAGCTACACCTTC. Encoded protein: CSVDLSYTF. The full variable domain, rest sourced from reference TRBV29-1 and TRBJ1-2, is SAVISQKPSRDICQRGTSLTIQCQVDSQVTMMFWYRQQPGQSLTLIATANQGSEATYESGFVIDKFPISRPNLTFSTLTVSNMSPEDSSIYLCSVDLSYTFGSGTRLTVV.

The V gene is TRBV5-1, the J gene TRBJ1-1, with 8 bases matching TRBD1. This CDR3 has 15 residues. Trimming at V came to 6 bases and at J to 5 bases, leaving 12 bases not matched to a gene. The germline V gene encodes CDR1 SGHRS and CDR2 YFSETQ. CDR3 sequence (DNA): TGCGCCAGCACCCTTCCAGACAGGGGACGGACTGAAGCTTTCTTT. Its protein is CASTLPDRGRTEAFF.

The chain uses TRBV4-2 and TRBJ2-7; TRBD2 matches 15 bases. Germline loops: CDR1 LGHNA, CDR2 YNFKEQ. V lost 4 bases, J lost 5 bases, and 6 bases stayed unmatched. The CDR3 spans 16 residues. CDR3 nucleotides: TGTGCCAGCAGCCTCGGACTAGCGGGGGGGCGGGACGAGCAGTACTTC. This codes for CASSLGLAGGRDEQYF.

This clone showed up just a few times. V usage is TRBV28 and J usage is TRBJ1-2; 9 nucleotides align to TRBD1. The V segment lost 7 bases and the J segment 3 bases; nucleotides outside the gene matches: 12. The germline V gene has CDR1 MDHEN and CDR2 SYDVKM. CDR3 length: 16 residues. The DNA for the CDR3 is TGTGCCAGCACAGGCACCGGGACAGGGAGGTACTATGGCTACACCTTC. Translating it yields CASTGTGTGRYYGYTF.

This chain links TRBV7-9 with TRBJ1-4, with 7 bases identical to TRBD1. Trimming removed 3 bases from V and 8 bases from J; junction bases left unmatched: 3. CDR3 length equals 13 residues. Germline CDR1 SEHNR, CDR2 FQNEAQ (reference sequence). The CDR3 DNA sequence: TGTGCCAGCAGCTTGGGGACAGCGGAAAAACTGTTTTTT. This encodes CASSLGTAEKLFF.

This chain's CDR3 is CATSRDRISGNTIYF. CDR3 bases: TGTGCCACCAGCAGAGATCGGATCTCTGGAAACACCATATATTTT. The J gene is TRBJ1-3, the V gene TRBV15; no clear D gene. This CDR3 spans 15 amino acids. CDR1 is LNHNV, CDR2 YYDKDF, per germline (reference sequence). Trimming removed 0 bases at V and 0 bases at J, with 6 bases between.

The rearrangement joins TRBV5-1 to TRBJ2-7, with D perhaps matching TRBD1 (5 bases). V lost 0 bases to trimming and J lost 6 bases, with 22 bases between them. Germline V CDR1 and CDR2: SGHRS, YFSETQ. The CDR3 extends over 17 amino acids. Written as DNA, the CDR3 is TGCGCCAGCAGCTTGGGACCCATCAAGGGGCCAGGGTCCGAGCAGTACTTC. As protein: CASSLGPIKGPGSEQYF.

This chain connects TRBV19 to TRBJ1-4; D gene uncertain. V lost 5 bases and J 5 bases, leaving 6 bases between the germline ends. This CDR3 comprises 12 residues. Germline-derived CDR1 and CDR2 are LNHDA and SQIVND (reference sequence). CDR3 region: CASSLRNEKLFF. CDR3 DNA sequence: TGTGCCAGTAGTCTAAGGAATGAAAAACTGTTTTTT.